This is a list of T cell receptor beta chains from one sample in a study of vaccination effects on CD4 cells after COVID-19. Assay: immunoSEQ multiplex PCR; the TCRdb copy retains only in-frame clones and omits some. The data contain tens of thousands of clones, around 68% of them singletons. These receptors' targets are unknown. The sample consisted of CD4+ T cells from PBMCs cultured with HCoV-OC43 spike peptides, taken before COVID-19 vaccination. The receptor source for this set is a human donor who received a COVID-19 vaccine. Each CDR3 is given with its conserved first and last residue.

v_call: TRBV5-1
cdr3_aa: CASSLGGQAFYGYTF

v_call: TRBV6-1
cdr3_aa: CASSDTVAIF

v_call: TRBV6-5
cdr3_aa: CASTPDRAGYGYTF

v_call: TRBV19
cdr3_aa: CASSMAGTALEAFF

v_call: TRBV28
cdr3_aa: CASSLGGSPYEQYF

v_call: TRBV5-1
cdr3_aa: CASSAQGDGAFF

v_call: TRBV5-1
cdr3_aa: CASSLNPLNRGDTQYF

v_call: TRBV5-1
cdr3_aa: CASSTRPRNTGELFF

v_call: TRBV12-5
cdr3_aa: CASGLGAGDPSYEQYF

v_call: TRBV30
cdr3_aa: CAWSVNGGNTDTQYF

v_call: TRBV5-8
cdr3_aa: CASSPYASSKTQYF

v_call: TRBV28
cdr3_aa: CASSGGQGYGYTF

v_call: TRBV28
cdr3_aa: CASSHEASGNTIYF

v_call: TRBV11-2
cdr3_aa: CASSSLVGNIQYF

v_call: TRBV29-1
cdr3_aa: CSVDRGQDTGELFF

v_call: TRBV28
cdr3_aa: CASTNGGINTGELFF

v_call: TRBV24-1
cdr3_aa: CATSDFGNNSPLHF

v_call: TRBV11-1
cdr3_aa: CASSPGQRTGEQYF

v_call: TRBV30
cdr3_aa: CAWSGAGVIEKLFF

v_call: TRBV5-1
cdr3_aa: CASSLTGTYGYTF

v_call: TRBV5-4
cdr3_aa: CASSSGRTEAFF

v_call: TRBV9
cdr3_aa: CASSDPLAGDLTDTQYF

v_call: TRBV5-5
cdr3_aa: CASSRVATNEKLFF

v_call: TRBV19
cdr3_aa: CASSPRGGGTDTQYF

v_call: TRBV27
cdr3_aa: CASGMRTSGLNEQFF

v_call: TRBV6-6
cdr3_aa: CASKRAGDSNQPQHF

v_call: TRBV7-8
cdr3_aa: CASSLVVVTIGHNSPLHF

v_call: TRBV9
cdr3_aa: CASSTRQGMAEAFF

v_call: TRBV4-3
cdr3_aa: CASSQDSEGRGGYTF